A single sample is the source of the 32 T cell receptor beta chains below, sequenced in a study of regulatory T cells in long-lasting Graves disease. The time point was: newly diagnosed GD, antithyroid drugs for less than 3 months. With RNA extracted from PBMCs as input, the TCR library was made. Through Arm-PCR of CDR3 regions and iRepertoire HTBI primers, TCR beta libraries were built. MiXCR, applied by TCRdb to the multiplex PCR reads, yields one record per CDR3 protein. The repertoire holds roughly 560,000 distinct CDR3 sequences, with more than 10% as singletons. These data also formed part of another study, on T cells in Graves' hyperthyroidism and ophthalmopathy.

The source material was peripheral blood mononuclear cells (PBMCs), sampled at new diagnosis, from a patient treated with antithyroid drugs. Receptors were obtained from a woman in her thirties with Graves disease.

With respect to this clonotype: Being one base from a much bigger clone, this may be a read error. Here the CDR3 DNA reads TGTGCCAGCAGTGAGGCCGCGACGCAAGAGACCCAGTACTTC. It codes for CASSEAATQETQYF. J is TRBJ2-5 and V is TRBV6-2 or TRBV6-3, with unresolved D. In germline, CDR1 is MNHEY, CDR2 SVGEGT. Trimming took off 5 bases at V and 2 bases at J, with 12 bases between the two ends. The CDR3 covers 14 residues.

This clonotype came up many times. This chain joins TRBV12-3 or TRBV12-4 and TRBJ1-3; 11 nucleotides agree with TRBD1. The junction had 11 bases not matched to a gene; V was cut back by 5 bases and J by 2 bases. This CDR3 is 18 amino acids long. As DNA, the CDR3 is TGTGCCAGCAGTCCGTGGACAGGGGGCGATGGTACTGGAAACACCATATATTTT. As protein: CASSPWTGGDGTGNTIYF.

This clonotype was seen a few times. One junction end disagrees with the germline gene, perhaps due to a read error. The chain has TRBV11-2 and TRBJ1-2; D remains unclear. Germline values: CDR1 SGHAT, CDR2 FQNNGV. The CDR3 has 11 amino acids. CDR3 sequence reads: CASSSGPNGVF. CDR3 DNA sequence: TGTGCCAGCAGCTCAGGCCCCAACGGGGTCTTC.

V is TRBV5-4 and J is TRBJ2-1; D ambiguous. The germline V gene encodes CDR1 SGHNT and CDR2 YYREEE (reference sequence). This CDR3 region has 20 residues. Trimming cost V 2 bases and J 2 bases, with 26 bases left between them. CDR3 amino acids: CASSFSRHTEDLRPYNEQFF. DNA of the CDR3: TGTGCCAGCAGCTTTTCCAGACATACCGAAGACTTGAGGCCCTACAATGAGCAGTTCTTC.

The V call is TRBV19, the J call TRBJ2-2; no clear D. Trimming cost V 0 bases and J 2 bases, with 13 bases left between them. The CDR3 extends over 17 amino acids. Germline CDR1 LNHDA, CDR2 SQIVND (reference sequence). The CDR3 is CASSIDPGRSNTGELFF. The CDR3, as DNA: TGTGCCAGTAGTATAGATCCTGGCAGGAGTAACACCGGGGAGCTGTTTTTT.

This clonotype has at least ten counts. The rearrangement links TRBV11-3 to TRBJ2-3, with 7 bases lining up with TRBD1. The CDR3 runs 15 residues. V trimming: 2 bases; J trimming: 5 bases; junction bases outside the gene matches: 7. Germline loops: CDR1 SGHNT, CDR2 YENEEA. The DNA of the CDR3 is TGTGCCAGCAGCTTATACCGACAGGGAAAAGATACGCAGTATTTT. It translates to CASSLYRQGKDTQYF.

This clonotype came up many times. This chain links TRBV12-3 or TRBV12-4 with TRBJ1-2; TRBD1 matches at 8 bases. The V gene end was trimmed by 8 bases and the J gene end by 3 bases; junction bases not matched to a gene: 11. This CDR3 has 15 residues. The CDR3 region has the DNA TGTGCCAGCGCTAGTCGACAGGGGTGGGACTATGGCTACACCTTC. It specifies CASASRQGWDYGYTF.

This clonotype occurred a few times. The genes are TRBV10-2 and TRBJ1-2; D is unclear. Germline V CDR1 and CDR2: WSHSY, SAAADI. The length of the CDR3 is 15 residues. The V end lost 2 bases, the J end lost 4 bases, and 14 bases lay between the germline ends. In DNA, the CDR3 is TGCGCCAGCAGTGAGGCGAAAGGAGCCCTCTATGGCTACACCTTC. Protein: CASSEAKGALYGYTF.

The gene calls are TRBV9 and TRBJ2-7; 9 bases are shared with TRBD1. The CDR3 runs to 15 residues. The germline gives CDR1 SGDLS, CDR2 YYNGEE. The J segment lost 6 bases and the V segment lost 0 bases, leaving 7 bases of the junction unmatched. The CDR3 nucleotides read TGTGCCAGCAGCGTAGGGGGGACAGGGAGGCTCGAGCAGTACTTC. Translating gives CASSVGGTGRLEQYF.

This clonotype showed up many times. The V call is TRBV6-1, the J call TRBJ2-3, with 10 bases lining up with TRBD2. V was clipped by 6 bases and J by 3 bases; unmatched bases: 3. The CDR3 extends over 14 amino acids. CDR1 and CDR2 (germline): MNHNS, SASEGT. CDR3 coding DNA: TGTGCCAGCAGGACTAGCGGGCCGACAGATACGCAGTATTTT. Encoded protein: CASRTSGPTDTQYF.

This clonotype was seen only a few times. The chain has TRBV6-1 and TRBJ2-1, with TRBD1 identical over 7 bases. The V segment lost 6 bases and the J segment 10 bases; nucleotides outside the gene matches: 12. Germline V lookup: CDR1 MNHNS, CDR2 SASEGT. The CDR3 covers 14 residues. CDR3 nucleotides: TGTGCCAGCAGGAAACGACAGGGATATGGCGAGCAGTTCTTC. Encoded protein: CASRKRQGYGEQFF.

This clonotype has at least ten counts. The rearrangement links TRBV28 to TRBJ2-1; 12 bases agree with TRBD1. Trimming at V came to 8 bases and at J to 5 bases, leaving 7 bases not matched to a gene. The CDR3 contains 15 residues. Germline values: CDR1 MDHEN, CDR2 SYDVKM. Here the CDR3 reads CASHKGTGGNNEQFF. As DNA, the CDR3 is TGTGCCAGCCATAAAGGGACAGGGGGCAACAATGAGCAGTTCTTC. Variable domain in full (rest from reference TRBV28 and TRBJ2-1): DVKVTQSSRYLVKRTGEKVFLECVQDMDHENMFWYRQDPGLGLRLIYFSYDVKMKEKGDIPEGYSVSREKKERFSLILESASTNQTSMYLCASHKGTGGNNEQFFGPGTRLTVL.

This clonotype was observed a few times. J is TRBJ1-1 and V is TRBV6-1, with D perhaps matching TRBD1 (5 bases). V lost 6 bases and J 0 bases, leaving 17 bases between the germline ends. The V gene's germline CDR1 is MNHNS and CDR2 SASEGT. The CDR3 totals 16 residues. CDR3 nucleotide sequence: TGTGCCAGCAGCCGGAATACCGGGACGGTGAACACTGAAGCTTTCTTT. Translation: CASSRNTGTVNTEAFF.

This clonotype was seen repeatedly, ten times or more. The rearrangement links TRBV29-1 to TRBJ2-7; 9 positions agree with TRBD1. The ends lost 5 bases at V and 2 bases at J; junction bases unmatched: 7. This CDR3 has 14 amino acids. Germline lookup yields CDR1 SQVTM and CDR2 ANQGSEA. The CDR3 reads CSVIQGASTYEQYF. The CDR3 DNA sequence: TGCAGCGTTATACAGGGGGCCTCTACCTACGAGCAGTACTTC.

The count of this clonotype is one. This chain connects TRBV6-5 to TRBJ2-1; 9 nucleotides agree with TRBD2. This CDR3 is built from 16 residues. J gave up 4 bases and V 4 bases, and 8 bases lay outside the gene matches. From germline, CDR1 is MNHEY and CDR2 SVGAGI. DNA of the CDR3: TGTGCCAGCAGTTTGCGGGAGGGCCCATCATACAATGAGCAGTTCTTC. It yields the protein CASSLREGPSYNEQFF.

This clonotype was seen ten or more times. The chain employs TRBV11-3 and TRBJ1-6, with D hard to call. Germline V gene data show CDR1 as SGHNT and CDR2 as YENEEA. Trimming took 1 base from V and 7 from J, leaving 8 bases between them. The CDR3 has 14 residues. The CDR3 DNA reads as TGTGCCAGCAGCTTAGTTAACCCCAATTCACCCCTCCACTTT. Residues: CASSLVNPNSPLHF.

This clonotype was seen more than once but under ten times. The chain recombines TRBV20-1 with TRBJ1-2, with TRBD1 identical over 12 bases. CDR1 is DFQATT and CDR2 is SNEGSKA in the germline V gene (reference sequence). After removal of 0 bases from V and 6 bases from J, the junction contained 8 bases not matched to a gene. This CDR3 is built from 16 residues. CDR3 sequence: CSARESGTGGWDGYTF. The CDR3 coding sequence is TGCAGTGCTAGAGAATCCGGGACAGGGGGCTGGGATGGCTACACCTTC.

The J gene is TRBJ2-7, the V gene TRBV11-3; 11 bases map to TRBD1. V was pared by 1 base and J by 4 bases, with 9 bases of the junction left unmatched. CDR1 and CDR2 from the germline V gene are SGHNT and YENEEA. The CDR3 totals 17 residues. CDR3 region: CASSLGSWTGGRYEQYF. CDR3 nucleotides: TGTGCCAGCAGCTTAGGGTCCTGGACAGGGGGCCGGTACGAGCAGTACTTC.

This clonotype was seen repeatedly, ten times or more. The rearrangement joins TRBV7-6 to TRBJ2-7, with D unclear. Germline V CDR1 and CDR2: SGHVS, FNYEAQ. V dropped 3 bases and J dropped 1 base, with 7 bases sitting between them. This CDR3 is built from 13 residues. CDR3 residues: CASSLMASYEQYF. DNA for the CDR3: TGTGCCAGCAGCTTGATGGCATCCTACGAGCAGTACTTC.

This clonotype was detected many times. CDR3 residues: CASRWALTKAEAFF. CDR3 sequence (DNA): TGCGCCAGCAGATGGGCCCTAACTAAGGCTGAAGCTTTCTTT. V and J are TRBV10-2 and TRBJ1-1; D gene unclear. The V and J ends lost 6 bases and 6 bases respectively, with 17 bases between them. Germline V gene sequence: CDR1 WSHSY, CDR2 SAAADI. This CDR3 has 14 residues.

This clonotype has at least ten counts. The rearrangement uses TRBV2 and TRBJ1-2, with TRBD1 matching over 8 bases. Germline CDR1 is SNHLY and CDR2 is FYNNEI. The CDR3 is 13 amino acids. V gave up 11 bases and J gave up 0 bases; unmatched junction bases: 5. In DNA form, the CDR3 reads TGTGCCGGGGAGACAGGGGCTAACTATGGCTACACCTTC. Its translation: CAGETGANYGYTF.

This clonotype was observed at least ten times. The J gene is TRBJ2-2, the V gene TRBV14, with D maybe TRBD2 (6 bases). The germline gives CDR1 SGHDN, CDR2 FVKESK. The germline V and J ends were trimmed by 4 bases and 1 base, with 13 bases remaining between them. This CDR3 region has 16 residues. The CDR3 is CASSLSWRENTGELFF. The CDR3 bases are TGTGCCAGCAGCCTATCGTGGCGGGAGAACACCGGGGAGCTGTTTTTT.

This clonotype was counted many times. CDR3 nucleotide sequence: TGTGCCAGTAGTATGGGGGACCCATTATTTGAACCCCAGCATTTT. It is translated as CASSMGDPLFEPQHF. The chain combines TRBV19 with TRBJ1-5; weak D call: TRBD1 (5 bases). Germline CDR1 reads LNHDA; CDR2 reads SQIVND (reference sequence). This CDR3 region has 15 residues. V lost 3 bases, J lost 10 bases, and 19 bases lay in between.

This clonotype was observed at least ten times. The chain joins TRBV28 to TRBJ2-5; D is unclear. CDR3 length: 14 residues. V lost 8 bases to trimming and J lost 3 bases, with 16 bases between them. CDR1 and CDR2 from the germline V gene are MDHEN and SYDVKM. The DNA of the CDR3 is TGTGCCAGCTCTCACCTGGGTCAGAAAGAGACCCAGTACTTC. Translation: CASSHLGQKETQYF. Full variable domain (remainder filled in from reference TRBV28 and TRBJ2-5): DVKVTQSSRYLVKRTGEKVFLECVQDMDHENMFWYRQDPGLGLRLIYFSYDVKMKEKGDIPEGYSVSREKKERFSLILESASTNQTSMYLCASSHLGQKETQYFGPGTRLLVL.

The sample holds many counts of this clonotype. This chain uses TRBV13 with TRBJ2-7, with a weak D call TRBD1 (6 bases). The V gene's germline CDR1 is PRHDT and CDR2 FYEKMQ (reference sequence). The CDR3 totals 15 residues. The germline V and J ends were trimmed by 6 bases and 1 base, with 16 bases remaining between them. The CDR3 DNA follows: TGTGCCAGCAGTTCACTCGGGACAAAATCCTACGAGCAGTACTTC. Translated, it gives CASSSLGTKSYEQYF.

A few counts support this clonotype. A much larger clone lies one base from this, so it may be a read error. The chain has TRBV6-1 and TRBJ1-5; perhaps TRBD1 as D (5 bases). The CDR3 contains 15 residues. The V gene's germline CDR1 is MNHNS and CDR2 SASEGT. This CDR3 is CASSTQGAGNQSQHF. Written as DNA, the CDR3 is TGTGCCAGCAGCACCCAGGGAGCTGGGAATCAGTCCCAGCATTTT.

This clonotype was observed at least ten times. The V gene is TRBV30, the J gene TRBJ1-1; D unresolved. The CDR3 contains 12 residues. Germline CDR1 GTSNPN, CDR2 SVGIG (reference sequence). V lost 0 bases and J 6 bases, leaving 8 bases between the germline ends. CDR3 sequence reads: CAWSVFGAEAFF. DNA of the CDR3: TGTGCCTGGAGTGTATTTGGAGCTGAAGCTTTCTTT.

This clonotype was counted at least ten times. The chain links TRBV28 to TRBJ2-1; 7 nucleotides line up with TRBD1. Unmatched junction bases numbered 3, after V lost 5 bases and J lost 5 bases. This CDR3 has 13 amino acids. Germline loops: CDR1 MDHEN, CDR2 SYDVKM. The DNA for the CDR3 is TGTGCCAGCAGTGTTGGGACAGACAATGAGCAGTTCTTC. It is translated as CASSVGTDNEQFF.

This clonotype showed up just a few times. This rearrangement joins TRBV6-2 or TRBV6-3 to TRBJ2-7; 7 bases agree with TRBD1. Germline-derived CDR1 and CDR2 are MNHEY and SVGEGT. This CDR3 has 18 amino acids. V shed 5 bases, J shed 8 bases, and the junction held 24 bases outside the gene matches. DNA for the CDR3: TGTGCCAGCAGTGACCGGGACAGAAACGTCGTCGGGGTTTGCAAGCAGTACTTC. Residues: CASSDRDRNVVGVCKQYF.

The chain uses TRBV7-9 and TRBJ2-1, with a tentative D call TRBD1 (10 bases). This CDR3 comprises 21 residues. V lost 5 bases and J 8 bases, leaving 37 bases between the germline ends. Germline V lookup: CDR1 SEHNR, CDR2 FQNEAQ (reference sequence). Here the CDR3 reads CASSPRTGGRSGTSRGDEQFF. The CDR3 DNA is TGTGCCAGCAGCCCCCGGACAGGGGGTAGATCCGGGACTAGCCGGGGCGATGAGCAGTTCTTC.

V is TRBV19 and J is TRBJ1-5; possibly TRBD1 for D (5 bases). In germline, CDR1 is LNHDA, CDR2 SQIVND (reference sequence). The CDR3 runs 15 residues. V was trimmed by 3 bases and J by 2 bases, leaving 11 bases between them. CDR3 amino acids: CASSINTGRNQPQHF. Written as DNA, the CDR3 is TGTGCCAGTAGTATCAACACGGGGCGCAATCAGCCCCAGCATTTT.

As concerns this clonotype: A much larger clone differs from this one at a single base, so this may be a read error. This chain links TRBV28 with TRBJ1-1; D unclear. From germline, CDR1 is MDHEN and CDR2 SYDVKM. The CDR3 contains 14 residues. This CDR3 reads CVSSFNSKDTEAFF. The CDR3 DNA is TGTGTCAGCAGTTTCAACAGTAAGGACACTGAAGCTTTCTTT.